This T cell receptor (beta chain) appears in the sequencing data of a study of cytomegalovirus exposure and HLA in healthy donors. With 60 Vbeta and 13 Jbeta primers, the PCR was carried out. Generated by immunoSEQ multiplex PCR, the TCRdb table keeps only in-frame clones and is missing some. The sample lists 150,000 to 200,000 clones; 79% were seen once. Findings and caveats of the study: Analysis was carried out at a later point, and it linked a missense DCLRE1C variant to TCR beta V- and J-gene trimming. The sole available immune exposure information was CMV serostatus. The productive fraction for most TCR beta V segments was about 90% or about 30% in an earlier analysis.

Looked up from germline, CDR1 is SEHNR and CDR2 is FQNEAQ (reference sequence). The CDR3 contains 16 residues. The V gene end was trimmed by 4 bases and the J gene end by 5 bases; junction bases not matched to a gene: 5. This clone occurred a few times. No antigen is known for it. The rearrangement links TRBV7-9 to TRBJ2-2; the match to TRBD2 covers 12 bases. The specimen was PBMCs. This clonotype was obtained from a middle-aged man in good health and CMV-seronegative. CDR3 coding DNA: TGTGCCAGCAGCTCCAGACTAGCGGGAGCGACCGGGGAGCTGTTTTTT. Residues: CASSSRLAGATGELFF.